This passage covers 21 T cell receptor beta chains from one sample sequenced in a study of cytomegalovirus exposure and HLA in healthy donors. This PCR relied on a set of 60 Vbeta primers and 13 Jbeta primers. Sequencing was performed with immunoSEQ multiplex PCR; in TCRdb, only in-frame clones are kept and a portion is missing. The sample includes roughly 110,000 clones, approximately 85% of them seen just once. The specimen sequenced was PBMCs. Receptors were obtained from a man in his fifties in good health and CMV-seronegative.

The CDR3 DNA reads as TGTGCCAGCAGCGGGGACAGGGGAACCGGGGAGCTGTTTTTT. Translation gives CASSGDRGTGELFF. The rearrangement links TRBV5-4 to TRBJ2-2; 10 positions match TRBD1. J gave up 5 bases and V 4 bases, and 2 bases lay outside the gene matches. Germline lookup yields CDR1 SGHNT and CDR2 YYREEE (reference sequence). This CDR3 comprises 14 residues.

The chain couples TRBV19 to TRBJ1-1; D remains ambiguous. Trimming removed 5 bases from V and 0 bases from J, with 10 bases in between. Germline V gene sequence: CDR1 LNHDA, CDR2 SQIVND (reference sequence). The CDR3 consists of 14 residues. The CDR3 region is CASSEFRVNTEAFF. The CDR3 DNA reads as TGTGCCAGTAGTGAGTTCCGGGTGAACACTGAAGCTTTCTTT.

The chain carries TRBV11-2 and TRBJ2-7; a weak D match, TRBD1 (5 bases). The CDR3 is made up of 14 amino acids. Trimming cost V 1 base and J 3 bases, with 10 bases left between them. Germline lookup yields CDR1 SGHAT and CDR2 FQNNGV. The CDR3 sequence is CASSLVQGYYEQYF. The CDR3 DNA follows: TGTGCCAGCAGCTTAGTTCAGGGCTACTACGAGCAGTACTTC.

The V and J genes are TRBV2 and TRBJ2-1; 14 nucleotides agree with TRBD2. Germline-derived CDR1 and CDR2 are SNHLY and FYNNEI. J gave up 8 bases and V 5 bases, and 2 bases lay outside the gene matches. This CDR3 spans 14 amino acids. The CDR3 bases are TGTGCCAGCAGTCCGGGACTAGCGGGGGATGAGCAGTTCTTC. Protein sequence: CASSPGLAGDEQFF.

The genes are TRBV29-1 and TRBJ2-1; TRBD2 aligns across 11 bases. From germline, CDR1 is SQVTM and CDR2 ANQGSEA. J was trimmed by 3 bases and V by 7 bases; bases with no gene match: 2. CDR3 size: 13 residues. In DNA form, the CDR3 reads TGCAGCGCTAGCGGGGGGAGCTACAATGAGCAGTTCTTC. It codes for CSASGGSYNEQFF.

This clone came up once. The V and J genes are TRBV19 and TRBJ2-5; 11 nucleotides line up with TRBD2. The J call could be wrong; TRBJ2-7 is a better fit for the DNA end. This CDR3 is built from 15 residues. CDR1 is LNHDA and CDR2 is SQIVND in the germline V gene (reference sequence). CDR3 residues: CASSIALAGVSEQYF. CDR3 DNA: TGTGCCAGTAGTATCGCACTAGCGGGGGTATCCGAGCAGTACTTC.

The genes are TRBV10-2 and TRBJ2-1; 12 nucleotides agree with TRBD2. Germline-derived CDR1 and CDR2 are WSHSY and SAAADI. The CDR3 is 16 residues long. V lost 8 bases, J lost 3 bases, and 8 bases stayed unmatched. CDR3 sequence (DNA): TGCGCCAGCTCTATTCTAGCGGGGGGGTACTACAATGAGCAGTTCTTC. Amino acids: CASSILAGGYYNEQFF.

V and J are TRBV6-1 and TRBJ2-3; 8 bases are a match to TRBD2. Germline values: CDR1 MNHNS, CDR2 SASEGT. Trimming cost V 7 bases and J 2 bases; bases outside gene matches: 2. The CDR3 contains 13 residues. The CDR3 is CASIAGITDTQYF. In nucleotides, the CDR3 is TGTGCCAGCATAGCGGGGATCACAGATACGCAGTATTTT.

The rearrangement uses TRBV7-6 and TRBJ2-5, with TRBD2 matching 8 bases. Germline CDR1 SGHVS, CDR2 FNYEAQ. CDR3 length: 17 amino acids. Unmatched junction bases numbered 13, after V lost 5 bases and J lost 2 bases. Here the CDR3 reads CASSPTLSGVIQETQYF. The CDR3 DNA follows: TGTGCCAGCAGCCCGACCCTTAGCGGGGTCATTCAAGAGACCCAGTACTTC.

This clone was observed a single time. The chain links TRBV27 to TRBJ1-6; 7 bases map to TRBD1. Germline V gene lookup returns CDR1 MNHEY and CDR2 SMNVEV (reference sequence). This CDR3 has 14 amino acids. The ends lost 5 bases at V and 8 bases at J; junction bases unmatched: 6. The CDR3 loop reads CASSPGTDYSPLHF. CDR3 bases: TGTGCCAGCAGTCCCGGGACAGATTATTCACCCCTCCACTTT.

This clone was detected once. The V call is TRBV13, the J call TRBJ2-2, with a tentative D call TRBD1 (5 bases). Germline V gene data show CDR1 as PRHDT and CDR2 as FYEKMQ (reference sequence). The V gene lost 5 bases and the J gene lost 3 bases, with 19 bases spanning the gap. The CDR3 totals 17 residues. CDR3 bases: TGTGCCAGCAGCCCAGTCCAAGGGGCCCCCTACACCGGGGAGCTGTTTTTT. It is translated as CASSPVQGAPYTGELFF. The variable domain in full, completed from reference TRBV13 and TRBJ2-2, reads AAGVIQSPRHLIKEKRETATLKCYPIPRHDTVYWYQQGPGQDPQFLISFYEKMQSDKGSIPDRFSAQQFSDYHSELNMSSLELGDSALYFCASSPVQGAPYTGELFFGEGSRLTVL.

The chain combines TRBV6-5 with TRBJ1-1; D gene ambiguous. The germline V gene encodes CDR1 MNHEY and CDR2 SVGAGI. This CDR3 has 12 amino acids. V shed 4 bases and J shed 3 bases, with 6 bases lying between them. CDR3 DNA: TGTGCCAGCAGTTCTAGGTACACTGAAGCTTTCTTT. Translated, it gives CASSSRYTEAFF.

V is TRBV28 and J is TRBJ1-1, with D maybe TRBD1 (5 bases). Germline V gene data show CDR1 as MDHEN and CDR2 as SYDVKM. There are 13 residues in the CDR3. The germline V and J ends were trimmed by 8 bases and 4 bases, with 14 bases remaining between them. This chain's CDR3 is CASSSTQGTEAFF. The CDR3 DNA follows: TGTGCCAGCTCCTCCACCCAGGGCACTGAAGCTTTCTTT.

The chain recombines TRBV6-1 with TRBJ1-5; TRBD1 might be the D (5 bases). The CDR3 runs 16 residues. In germline, CDR1 is MNHNS, CDR2 SASEGT. The germline V and J ends were trimmed by 4 bases and 6 bases, with 19 bases remaining between them. In DNA, the CDR3 is TGTGCCAGCAGTGGAAGGGGTTCAAGGGAGGGTCAGCCCCAGCATTTT. Translated, it gives CASSGRGSREGQPQHF.

The V and J genes are TRBV5-1 and TRBJ2-1; 15 positions match TRBD2. The germline CDR1 and CDR2 sequences are SGHRS and YFSETQ. J was trimmed by 10 bases and V by 3 bases; bases with no gene match: 8. This CDR3 is built from 16 residues. This CDR3 reads CASSSGLAGGPREQFF. CDR3 sequence (DNA): TGCGCCAGCAGCTCCGGACTAGCGGGGGGGCCGAGGGAGCAGTTCTTC.

The chain links TRBV6-5 to TRBJ2-7; tentative D call: TRBD2 (6 bases). V shed 6 bases and J shed 4 bases, with 16 bases lying between them. The CDR3 has 14 residues. Germline CDR1 MNHEY, CDR2 SVGAGI. CDR3 sequence reads: CASRRDSVPYEQYV. The DNA of the CDR3 is TGTGCCAGCAGAAGGGACTCCGTACCTTACGAGCAGTACGTC.

The chain couples TRBV5-6 to TRBJ2-7, with TRBD2 as a possible D gene (5 bases). The CDR3 totals 12 residues. CDR1 SGHDT and CDR2 YYEEEE come from the germline V gene. Trimming pared 0 bases from V and 6 bases from J, leaving 7 bases between. The CDR3 sequence is CASSLDSGEQYF. DNA for the CDR3: TGTGCCAGCAGCTTGGACAGCGGCGAGCAGTACTTC. Supplemented by reference TRBV5-6 and TRBJ2-7, the full variable domain reads DAGVTQSPTHLIKTRGQQVTLRCSPKSGHDTVSWYQQALGQGPQFIFQYYEEEERQRGNFPDRFSGHQFPNYSSELNVNALLLGDSALYLCASSLDSGEQYFGPGTRLTVT.

This chain links TRBV7-7 with TRBJ2-5, with TRBD2 identical over 13 bases. From germline, CDR1 is SSHAT and CDR2 FNYEAQ (reference sequence). This CDR3 comprises 14 residues. J gave up 5 bases and V 7 bases, and 4 bases lay outside the gene matches. The CDR3 here is CASTTGLAGETQYF. CDR3 coding DNA: TGTGCCAGCACCACGGGACTAGCGGGGGAGACCCAGTACTTC.

The rearrangement uses TRBV7-9 and TRBJ2-3; 7 bases match TRBD1. This CDR3 has 15 amino acids. The germline V gene encodes CDR1 SEHNR and CDR2 FQNEAQ (reference sequence). The trim removed 4 bases at V and 2 bases at J, leaving 6 bases unmatched. CDR3 in DNA: TGTGCCAGCAGCTCAAACAGGGGACCCACAGATACGCAGTATTTT. Translating gives CASSSNRGPTDTQYF.

CDR3 nucleotides: TGTGCCAGCAGCAACTCCCGCCAGGGAGCTTTCTTT. It codes for CASSNSRQGAFF. The genes are TRBV11-2 and TRBJ1-1, with D possibly being TRBD1 (5 bases). The germline V and J ends were trimmed by 5 bases and 10 bases, with 14 bases remaining between them. Germline-derived CDR1 and CDR2 are SGHAT and FQNNGV. The CDR3 extends over 12 amino acids. The variable domain in full, with the rest retrieved from reference TRBV11-2 and TRBJ1-1, is EAGVAQSPRYKIIEKRQSVAFWCNPISGHATLYWYQQILGQGPKLLIQFQNNGVVDDSQLPKDRFSAERLKGVDSTLKIQPAKLEDSAVYLCASSNSRQGAFFGQGTRLTVV.

The chain employs TRBV29-1 and TRBJ2-2, with a tentative D call TRBD1 (6 bases). This CDR3 has 14 amino acids. Germline loops: CDR1 SQVTM, CDR2 ANQGSEA. Trimming removed 6 bases from V and 4 bases from J, with 15 bases in between. DNA for the CDR3: TGCAGCGTCTGGGGGCCGGGTGGCACCGGGGAGCTGTTTTTT. This gives the protein CSVWGPGGTGELFF.